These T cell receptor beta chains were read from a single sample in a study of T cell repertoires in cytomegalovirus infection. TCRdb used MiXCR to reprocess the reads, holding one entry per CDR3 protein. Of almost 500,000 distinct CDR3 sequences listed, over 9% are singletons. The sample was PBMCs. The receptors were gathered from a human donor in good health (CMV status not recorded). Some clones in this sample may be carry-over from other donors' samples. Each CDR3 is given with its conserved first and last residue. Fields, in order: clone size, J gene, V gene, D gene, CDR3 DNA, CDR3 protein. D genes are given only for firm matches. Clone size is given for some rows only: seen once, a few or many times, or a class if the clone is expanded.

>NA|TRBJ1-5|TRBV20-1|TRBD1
TGCAGTGCTACGACGGGGACAGGGGATCAGCCCCAGCATTTT
CSATTGTGDQPQHF
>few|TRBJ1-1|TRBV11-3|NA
TGTGCCAGCAGCCTACGGGGGGGCGCGGACACTGAAGCTTTCTTT
CASSLRGGADTEAFF
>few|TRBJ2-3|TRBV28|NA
TGTGCCAGCCGCTTCGGAGGGGCTGGCACAGATACGCAGTATTTT
CASRFGGAGTDTQYF
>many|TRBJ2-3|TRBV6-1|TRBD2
TGTGCCAGCACCCGTCTAGCGGGCCGCGGCACAGATACGCAGTATTTT
CASTRLAGRGTDTQYF
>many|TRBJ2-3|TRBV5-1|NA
TGCGCCAGCAGCTTGGAACGGCGCACAGATACGCAGTATTTT
CASSLERRTDTQYF
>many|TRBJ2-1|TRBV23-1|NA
TGCGCCAGCAGACCTCTAGTCAAGGGCAATGAGCAGTTCTTC
CASRPLVKGNEQFF
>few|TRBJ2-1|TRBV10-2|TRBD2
TGCGCCAGCAGCGTCCCCCTAGCGGGGGGGTCCAATGAGCAGTTCTTC
CASSVPLAGGSNEQFF
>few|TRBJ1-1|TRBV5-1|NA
TGCGCCAGCAGCTTGGGCCACATGGTACAAGAAGCTTTCTTT
CASSLGHMVQEAFF
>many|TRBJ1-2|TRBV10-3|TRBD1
TGTGCCATCAGTGAGGGGGACAGATATGGCTACACCTTC
CAISEGDRYGYTF
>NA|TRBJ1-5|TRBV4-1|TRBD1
TGCGCCAGCAGCCAGGAACAGGGGGAATTAAATCAGCCCCAGCATTTT
CASSQEQGELNQPQHF
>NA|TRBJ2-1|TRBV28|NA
TGTGCCAGCATCAAAACTGGCGCGGGGGCAATCAATGAGCAGTTCTTC
CASIKTGAGAINEQFF
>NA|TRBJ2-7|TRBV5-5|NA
TGTGCCAGCAGCTTCGGACTTGTCTACGAGCAGTACTTC
CASSFGLVYEQYF
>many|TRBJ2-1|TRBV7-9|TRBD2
TGTGCTACGAGCGGGTCCGAAGGCGGGAGGGCCTCCAATGAGCAGTTCTTC
CATSGSEGGRASNEQFF
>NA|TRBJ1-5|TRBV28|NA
TGTGCCAGCAGTTTACGGCCTTATAGCAATCAGCCCCAGCATTTT
CASSLRPYSNQPQHF
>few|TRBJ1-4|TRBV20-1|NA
TGCAGTGCTAGAGATGCGGGGGCTAATGAAAAACTGTTTTTT
CSARDAGANEKLFF
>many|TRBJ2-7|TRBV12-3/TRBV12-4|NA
TGTGCCAGCAGTTTCAGTCACGAGCAGTACTTC
CASSFSHEQYF
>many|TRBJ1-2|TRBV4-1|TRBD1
TGCGCCAGCAGCCAAGATTTGAGACAGGGGGCAGGTGGCTACACCTTC
CASSQDLRQGAGGYTF
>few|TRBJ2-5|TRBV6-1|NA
TGTGCCAGCAGGGCGACGATATCTCAAGAGACCCAGTACTTC
CASRATISQETQYF
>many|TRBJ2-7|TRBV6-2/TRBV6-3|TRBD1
TGTGCCAGCAGTTTCAGAGGACAGGTACACTACGAGCAGTACTTC
CASSFRGQVHYEQYF
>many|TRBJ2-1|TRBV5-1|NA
TGCGCCAGCAGCCCACAGGGCCCCTCCTACAATGAGCAGTTCTTC
CASSPQGPSYNEQFF
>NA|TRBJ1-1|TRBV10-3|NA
TGTGCCATCAGTGAGTCCGGTCGTGAAGCTTTCTTT
CAISESGREAFF
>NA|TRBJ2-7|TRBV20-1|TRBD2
TGCAGTGCTAGAGGCCAATTATCTCCGGGAGCGGGGGGCTACGAGCAGTACTTC
CSARGQLSPGAGGYEQYF
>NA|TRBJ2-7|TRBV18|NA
TGTGCCAGCTCGCCTATCCAGGAGGGCGGGGAGCAGTACTTC
CASSPIQEGGEQYF
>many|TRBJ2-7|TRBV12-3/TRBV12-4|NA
TGTGCCAGCAGCCGCCCCTGGGGAGCGGACGGCTACGAGCAGTACTTC
CASSRPWGADGYEQYF
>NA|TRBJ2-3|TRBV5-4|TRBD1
TGTGCCAGCAGTCGAGACAGGGGGCAAGCAGATACGCAGTATTTT
CASSRDRGQADTQYF
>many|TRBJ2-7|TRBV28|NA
TGTGCCAGCAGTTTTCCCTTAACAGGCTACGAGCAGTACTTC
CASSFPLTGYEQYF
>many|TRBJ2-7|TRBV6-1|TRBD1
TGTGCCAGCAGTGAAGGGACAGGGGGGCTGGAGCAGTACTTC
CASSEGTGGLEQYF
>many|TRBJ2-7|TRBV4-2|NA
TGTGCCAGCAGCCATGGTGGGGACGGCAGGACCTACGAGCAGTACTTC
CASSHGGDGRTYEQYF
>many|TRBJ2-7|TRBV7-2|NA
TGTGCCAGCAGTTCTTCTAGCTCCTACGAGCAGTACTTC
CASSSSSSYEQYF
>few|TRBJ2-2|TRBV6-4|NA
TGTGCCACCCGGACACTGGCGAACACCGGGGAGCTGTTTTTT
CATRTLANTGELFF
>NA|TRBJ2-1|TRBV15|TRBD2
TGTGCCACCAGCAGAGGGGGGAGCGGGACCGACTACAATGAGCAGTTCTTC
CATSRGGSGTDYNEQFF
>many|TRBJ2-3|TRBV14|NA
TGTGCCAGCAGCCAAGACCCTAGAGGAGATACGCAGTATTTT
CASSQDPRGDTQYF
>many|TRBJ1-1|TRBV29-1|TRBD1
TGCAGCGTTTCCTGGGCGGGACAGGCAGAAGCTTTCTTT
CSVSWAGQAEAFF
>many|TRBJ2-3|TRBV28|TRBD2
TGTGCCAGCAGTTTACTTGCGGGAGATACAGATACGCAGTATTTT
CASSLLAGDTDTQYF